This T cell receptor (beta chain) was documented in a study of T cells in Graves' hyperthyroidism and ophthalmopathy. This clonotype was seen ten or more times. Patients aged 18 to 65 had newly diagnosed hyperthyroidism that had lasted under 2 months. The source material, RNA transcripts, was used to amplify TCR beta CDR3 regions. HTBI primers were the set used in a first-round RT-PCR of the TCR CDR3. TCRdb reprocessed the multiplex PCR reads with MiXCR, giving one entry per CDR3 protein. The table shows about 350,000 distinct CDR3 sequences, with about a sixth occurring only once. Sequenced: blood. This receptor was identified in a young woman with Graves' hyperthyroidism that later progressed to Graves' ophthalmopathy.

CDR3 nucleotides: TGTGCCAGCAGCTTAGCGGGACCCTCCTACGAGCAGTACTTC. Translation gives CASSLAGPSYEQYF. The J gene is TRBJ2-7, the V gene TRBV11-2; tentatively, D is TRBD1 or TRBD2 (5 bases each). Trimming removed 1 base at V and 0 bases at J, with 7 bases between. The CDR3 has 14 amino acids. The germline V gene has CDR1 SGHAT and CDR2 FQNNGV.